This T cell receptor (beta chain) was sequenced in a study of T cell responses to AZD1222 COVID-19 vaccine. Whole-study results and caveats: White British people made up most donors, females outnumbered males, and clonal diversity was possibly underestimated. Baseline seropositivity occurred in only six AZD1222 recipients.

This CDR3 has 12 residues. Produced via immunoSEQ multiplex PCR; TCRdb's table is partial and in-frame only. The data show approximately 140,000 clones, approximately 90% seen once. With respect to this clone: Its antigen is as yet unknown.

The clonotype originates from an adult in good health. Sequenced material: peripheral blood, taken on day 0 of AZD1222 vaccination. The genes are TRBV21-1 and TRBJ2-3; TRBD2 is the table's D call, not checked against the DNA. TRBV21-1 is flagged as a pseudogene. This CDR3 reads CASSNAEDTQYF. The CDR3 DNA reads TGTGCCAGCAGCAACGCGGAAGATACGCAGTATTTT.